The sequence of this T cell receptor (beta chain) was determined in a study of blood T cells in healthy people across ages. On this clonotype: The antigen remains undetermined.

Extractions gave at least 6 micrograms of total RNA per sample. Primers used in a second PCR of about 7 to 12 cycles were a sample-barcoded 5' primer and a J-beta primer mix. One entry per CDR3 protein results from TCRdb running MiXCR on the 5' RACE reads. The sample lists 550,000 to 700,000 distinct CDR3 sequences; 25% to 30% were seen once. Study observations and caveats: Across the age range, TCR beta diversity per million T cells fell in a roughly linear way.

V was clipped by 1 base and J by 5 bases; unmatched bases: 16. Germline V gene lookup returns CDR1 MNHNS and CDR2 SASEGT. This CDR3 region has 19 residues. V gene TRBV6-1 combines with J gene TRBJ2-7; 11 nucleotides line up with TRBD2. The sequenced sample was blood. This clonotype originated in a woman aged 70-85 years in good health. Here the CDR3 reads CASSEVVVSGLAGGHEQYF. The CDR3 DNA reads TGTGCCAGCAGTGAAGTAGTCGTCTCGGGGCTAGCGGGAGGTCACGAGCAGTACTTC.